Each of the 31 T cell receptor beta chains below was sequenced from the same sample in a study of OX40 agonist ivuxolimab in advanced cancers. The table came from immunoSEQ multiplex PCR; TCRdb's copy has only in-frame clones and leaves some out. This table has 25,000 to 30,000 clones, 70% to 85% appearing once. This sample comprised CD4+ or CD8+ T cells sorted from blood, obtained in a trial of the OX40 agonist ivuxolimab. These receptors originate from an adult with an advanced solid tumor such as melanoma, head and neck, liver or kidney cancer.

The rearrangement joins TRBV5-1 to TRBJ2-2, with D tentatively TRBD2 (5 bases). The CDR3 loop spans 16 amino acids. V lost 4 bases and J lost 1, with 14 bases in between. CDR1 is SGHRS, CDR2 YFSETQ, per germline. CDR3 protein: CASSIYGGLNTGELFF. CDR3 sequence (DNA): TGCGCCAGCAGCATTTACGGAGGACTGAACACCGGGGAGCTGTTTTTT.

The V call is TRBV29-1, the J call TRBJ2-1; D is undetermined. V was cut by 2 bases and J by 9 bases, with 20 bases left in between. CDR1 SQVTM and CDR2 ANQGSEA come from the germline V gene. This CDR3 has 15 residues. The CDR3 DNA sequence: TGCAGCGTTGAAAGCCGCAAGGGAATACCGGGTGAGCAGTTCTTC. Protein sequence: CSVESRKGIPGEQFF.

The CDR3 loop is CASSYSPGLREKLFF. The DNA for the CDR3 is TGTGCCAGCAGTTACTCTCCAGGGTTGAGGGAAAAACTGTTTTTT. The V call is TRBV6-5, the J call TRBJ1-4, with D perhaps matching TRBD1 (5 bases). V lost 0 bases and J 8 bases, leaving 13 bases between the germline ends. The CDR3 spans 15 residues. The germline V gene encodes CDR1 MNHEY and CDR2 SVGAGI.

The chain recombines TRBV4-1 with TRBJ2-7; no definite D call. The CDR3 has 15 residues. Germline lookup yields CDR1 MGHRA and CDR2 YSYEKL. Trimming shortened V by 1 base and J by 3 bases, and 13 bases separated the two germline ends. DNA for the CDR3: TGCGCCAGCAGCCAAGGGTTATCCCACCACTACGAGCAGTACTTC. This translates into CASSQGLSHHYEQYF.

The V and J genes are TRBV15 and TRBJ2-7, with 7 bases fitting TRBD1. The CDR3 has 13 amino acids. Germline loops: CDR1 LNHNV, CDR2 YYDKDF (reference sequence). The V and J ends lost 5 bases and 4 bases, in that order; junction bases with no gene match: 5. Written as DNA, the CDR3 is TGTGCCACCAGCGTAAGGACAGGATACGAGCAGTACTTC. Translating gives CATSVRTGYEQYF.

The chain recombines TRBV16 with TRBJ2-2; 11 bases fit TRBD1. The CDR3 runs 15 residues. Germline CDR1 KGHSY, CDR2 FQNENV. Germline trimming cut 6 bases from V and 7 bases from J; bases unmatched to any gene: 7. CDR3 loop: CASSPDRGLVGELFF. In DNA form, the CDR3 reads TGTGCCAGCAGTCCGGACAGGGGGCTTGTCGGGGAGCTGTTTTTT.

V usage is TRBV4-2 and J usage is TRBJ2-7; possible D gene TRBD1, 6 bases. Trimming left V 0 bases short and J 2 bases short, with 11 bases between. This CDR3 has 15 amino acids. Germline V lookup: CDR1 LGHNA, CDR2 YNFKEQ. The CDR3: CASSQDRQAAYEQYF. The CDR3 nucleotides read TGTGCCAGCAGCCAAGATCGACAGGCCGCCTACGAGCAGTACTTC.

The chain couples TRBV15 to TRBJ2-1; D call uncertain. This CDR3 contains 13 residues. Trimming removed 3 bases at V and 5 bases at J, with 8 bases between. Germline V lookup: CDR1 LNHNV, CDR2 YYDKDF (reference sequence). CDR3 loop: CATSSRLDNEQFF. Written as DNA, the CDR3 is TGTGCCACCAGCAGTAGACTGGACAATGAGCAGTTCTTC.

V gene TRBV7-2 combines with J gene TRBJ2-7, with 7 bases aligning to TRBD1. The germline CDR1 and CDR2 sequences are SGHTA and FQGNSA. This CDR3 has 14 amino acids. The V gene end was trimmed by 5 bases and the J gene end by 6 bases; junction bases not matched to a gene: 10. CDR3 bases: TGTGCCAGCAGCACGAGGGACAGAGGTCGCGAGCAGTACTTC. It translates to CASSTRDRGREQYF. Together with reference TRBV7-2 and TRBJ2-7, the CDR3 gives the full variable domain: GAGVSQSPSNKVTEKGKDVELRCDPISGHTALYWYRQSLGQGLEFLIYFQGNSAPDKSGLPSDRFSAERTGGSVSTLTIQRTQQEDSAVYLCASSTRDRGREQYFGPGTRLTVT.

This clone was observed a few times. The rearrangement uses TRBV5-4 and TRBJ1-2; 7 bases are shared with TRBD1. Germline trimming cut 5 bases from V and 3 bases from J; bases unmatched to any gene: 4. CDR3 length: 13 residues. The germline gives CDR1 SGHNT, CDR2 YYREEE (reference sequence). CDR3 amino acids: CASRIQGHYGYTF. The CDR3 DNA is TGTGCCAGCAGAATACAGGGGCACTATGGCTACACCTTC.

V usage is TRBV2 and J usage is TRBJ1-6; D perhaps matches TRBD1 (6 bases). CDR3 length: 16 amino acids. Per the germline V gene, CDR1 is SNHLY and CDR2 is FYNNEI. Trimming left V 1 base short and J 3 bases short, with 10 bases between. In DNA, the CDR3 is TGTGCCAGCAGTGAAGGGACAGAGTTCTATAATTCACCCCTCCACTTT. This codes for CASSEGTEFYNSPLHF.

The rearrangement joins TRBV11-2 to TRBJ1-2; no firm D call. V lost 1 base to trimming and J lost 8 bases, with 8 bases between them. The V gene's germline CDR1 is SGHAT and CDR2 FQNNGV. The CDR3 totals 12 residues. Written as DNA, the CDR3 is TGTGCCAGCAGCTTAGCCCCAGGCGGCTACACCTTC. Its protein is CASSLAPGGYTF.

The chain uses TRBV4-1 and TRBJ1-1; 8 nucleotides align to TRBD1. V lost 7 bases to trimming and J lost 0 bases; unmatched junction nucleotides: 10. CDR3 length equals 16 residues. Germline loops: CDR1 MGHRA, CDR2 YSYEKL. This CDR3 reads CASTPGQGAVNTEAFF. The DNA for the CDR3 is TGCGCCAGCACTCCAGGGCAGGGGGCTGTGAACACTGAAGCTTTCTTT.

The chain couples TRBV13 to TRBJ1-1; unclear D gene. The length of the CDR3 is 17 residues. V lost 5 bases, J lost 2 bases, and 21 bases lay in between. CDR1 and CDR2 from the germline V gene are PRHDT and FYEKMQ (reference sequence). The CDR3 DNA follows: TGTGCCAGCAGCGAGGTGAGGCATGGCATACAAAACACTGAAGCTTTCTTT. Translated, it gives CASSEVRHGIQNTEAFF.

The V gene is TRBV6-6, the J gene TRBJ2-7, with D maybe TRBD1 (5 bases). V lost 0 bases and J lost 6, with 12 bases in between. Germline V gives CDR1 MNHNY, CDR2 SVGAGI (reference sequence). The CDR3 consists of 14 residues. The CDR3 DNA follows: TGTGCCAGCAGTTACTCAGGTCCAGGGTCCGAGCAGTACTTC. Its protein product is CASSYSGPGSEQYF.

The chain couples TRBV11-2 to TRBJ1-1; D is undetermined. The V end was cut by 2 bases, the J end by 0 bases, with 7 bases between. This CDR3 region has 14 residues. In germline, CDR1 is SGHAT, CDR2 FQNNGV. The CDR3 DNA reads TGTGCCAGCAGCTTACATACCGTGAACACTGAAGCTTTCTTT. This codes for CASSLHTVNTEAFF. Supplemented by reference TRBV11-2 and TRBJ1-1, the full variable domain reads EAGVAQSPRYKIIEKRQSVAFWCNPISGHATLYWYQQILGQGPKLLIQFQNNGVVDDSQLPKDRFSAERLKGVDSTLKIQPAKLEDSAVYLCASSLHTVNTEAFFGQGTRLTVV.

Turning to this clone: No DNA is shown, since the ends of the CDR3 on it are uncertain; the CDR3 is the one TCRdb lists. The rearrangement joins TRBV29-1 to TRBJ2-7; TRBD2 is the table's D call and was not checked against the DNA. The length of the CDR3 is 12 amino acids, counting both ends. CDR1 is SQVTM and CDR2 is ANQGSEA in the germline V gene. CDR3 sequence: CSVVSLRNEQYF.

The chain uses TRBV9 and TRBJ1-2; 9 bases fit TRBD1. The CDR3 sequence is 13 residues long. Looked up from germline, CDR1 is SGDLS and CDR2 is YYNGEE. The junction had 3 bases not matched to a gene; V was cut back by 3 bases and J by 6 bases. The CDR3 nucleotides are TGTGCCAGCAGCGCATGGACAGGGGATGGCTACACCTTC. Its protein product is CASSAWTGDGYTF.

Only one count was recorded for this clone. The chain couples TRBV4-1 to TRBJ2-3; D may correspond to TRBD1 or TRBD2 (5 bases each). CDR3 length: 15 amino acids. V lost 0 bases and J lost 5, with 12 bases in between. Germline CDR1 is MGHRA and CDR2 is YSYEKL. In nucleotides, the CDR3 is TGCGCCAGCAGCCAAGATGGGGGACCCCAAGATACGCAGTATTTT. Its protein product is CASSQDGGPQDTQYF.

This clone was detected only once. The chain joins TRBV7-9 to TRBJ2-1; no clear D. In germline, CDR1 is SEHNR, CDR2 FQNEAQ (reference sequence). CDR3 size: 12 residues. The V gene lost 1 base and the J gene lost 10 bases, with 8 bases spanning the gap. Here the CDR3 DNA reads TGTGCCAGCAGCTTAGACTACTACGAGCAGTTCTTC. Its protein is CASSLDYYEQFF.

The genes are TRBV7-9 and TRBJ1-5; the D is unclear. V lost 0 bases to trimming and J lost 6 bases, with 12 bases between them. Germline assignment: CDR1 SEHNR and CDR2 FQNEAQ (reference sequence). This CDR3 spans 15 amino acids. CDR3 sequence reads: CASSLAGIGVQPQHF. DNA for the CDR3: TGTGCCAGCAGCTTAGCGGGGATTGGGGTTCAGCCCCAGCATTTT.

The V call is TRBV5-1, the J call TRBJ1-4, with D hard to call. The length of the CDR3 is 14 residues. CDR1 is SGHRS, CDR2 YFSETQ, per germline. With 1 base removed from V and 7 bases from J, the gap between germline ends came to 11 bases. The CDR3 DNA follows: TGCGCCAGCAGCTTGAGCGGGGTTGGTGAAAAACTGTTTTTT. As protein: CASSLSGVGEKLFF.

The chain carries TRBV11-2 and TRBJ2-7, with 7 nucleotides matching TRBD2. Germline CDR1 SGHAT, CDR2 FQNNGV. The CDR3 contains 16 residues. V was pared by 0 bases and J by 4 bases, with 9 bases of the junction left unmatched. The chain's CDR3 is CASSLDWRGLPYEQYF. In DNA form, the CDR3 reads TGTGCCAGCAGCTTAGATTGGCGGGGACTACCTTACGAGCAGTACTTC.

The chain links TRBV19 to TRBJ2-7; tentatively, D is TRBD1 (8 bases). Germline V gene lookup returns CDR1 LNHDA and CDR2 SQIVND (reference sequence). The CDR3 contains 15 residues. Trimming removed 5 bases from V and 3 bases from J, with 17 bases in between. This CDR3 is CASSPAGTGHYEQYF. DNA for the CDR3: TGTGCCAGTAGTCCAGCGGGGACAGGACACTACGAGCAGTACTTC.

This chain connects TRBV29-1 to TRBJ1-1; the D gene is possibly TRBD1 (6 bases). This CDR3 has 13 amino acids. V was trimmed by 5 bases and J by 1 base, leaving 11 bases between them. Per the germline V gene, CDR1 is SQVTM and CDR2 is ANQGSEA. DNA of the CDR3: TGCAGCGTTCGGGGGGGCCAGAACACTGAAGCTTTCTTT. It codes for CSVRGGQNTEAFF.

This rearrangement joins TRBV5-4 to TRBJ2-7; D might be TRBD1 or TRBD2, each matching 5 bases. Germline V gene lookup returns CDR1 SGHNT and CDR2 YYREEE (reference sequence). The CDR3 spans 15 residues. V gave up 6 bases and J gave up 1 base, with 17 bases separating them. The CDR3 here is CASNHLRGPSYEQYF. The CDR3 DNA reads TGTGCCAGCAACCACCTGAGGGGCCCGTCCTACGAGCAGTACTTC.

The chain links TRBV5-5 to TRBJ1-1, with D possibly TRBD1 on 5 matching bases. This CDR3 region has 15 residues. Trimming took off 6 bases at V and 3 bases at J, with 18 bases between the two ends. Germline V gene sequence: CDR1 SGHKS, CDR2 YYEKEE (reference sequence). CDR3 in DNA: TGTGCCAGCATCGGAGGGGCAAACAGTTACACTGAAGCTTTCTTT. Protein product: CASIGGANSYTEAFF.

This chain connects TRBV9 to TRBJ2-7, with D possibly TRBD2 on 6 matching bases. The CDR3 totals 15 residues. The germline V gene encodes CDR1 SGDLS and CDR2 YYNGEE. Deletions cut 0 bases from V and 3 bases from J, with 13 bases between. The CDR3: CASSVGASDYYEQYF. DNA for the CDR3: TGTGCCAGCAGCGTAGGTGCTAGCGACTACTACGAGCAGTACTTC.

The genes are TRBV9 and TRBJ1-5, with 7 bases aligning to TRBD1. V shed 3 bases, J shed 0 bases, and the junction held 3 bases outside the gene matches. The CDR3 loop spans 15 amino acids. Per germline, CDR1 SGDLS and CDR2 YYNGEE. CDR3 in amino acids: CASSAGTASNQPQHF. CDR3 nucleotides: TGTGCCAGCAGCGCCGGGACAGCTAGCAATCAGCCCCAGCATTTT.

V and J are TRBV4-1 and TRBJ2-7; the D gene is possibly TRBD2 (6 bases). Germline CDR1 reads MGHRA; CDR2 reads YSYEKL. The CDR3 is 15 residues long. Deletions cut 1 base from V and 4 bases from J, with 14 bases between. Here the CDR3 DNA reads TGCGCCAGCAGCCAAGTGCTCCTAGCGAGATACGAGCAGTACTTC. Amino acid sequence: CASSQVLLARYEQYF.

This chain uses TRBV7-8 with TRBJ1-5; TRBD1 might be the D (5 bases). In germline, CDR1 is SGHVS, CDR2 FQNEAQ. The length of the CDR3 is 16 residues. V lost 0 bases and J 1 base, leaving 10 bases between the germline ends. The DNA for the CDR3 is TGTGCCAGCAGCTTAGCGTTTTCAGGGAGCAATCAGCCCCAGCATTTT. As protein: CASSLAFSGSNQPQHF.